This is a list of T cell receptor beta chains from one sample in a study of OX40 agonist ivuxolimab in advanced cancers. Produced via immunoSEQ multiplex PCR; TCRdb's table is partial and in-frame only. The sample lists about 63,000 clones, around nine tenths seen once, with approximately 0.8% in the top ten. The starting material was CD4+ or CD8+ T cells sorted from blood, obtained in a trial of the OX40 agonist ivuxolimab. These receptors were taken from an adult with an advanced solid tumor such as melanoma, head and neck, liver or kidney cancer. CDR3s include the opening cysteine and the closing phenylalanine or tryptophan. Each record gives: clone size, J gene, V gene, D gene, CDR3 protein, CDR3 DNA. D genes are given only for firm matches. Clone size appears in some rows only: once, few, many, or a class for an expanded clone.

size: once; J: TRBJ2-5; V: TRBV30; D: -; CDR3: CAWSAEYQETQYF; DNA: TGTGCCTGGAGTGCAGAGTACCAAGAGACCCAGTACTTC
size: -; J: TRBJ2-1; V: TRBV27; D: -; CDR3: CASSPFSGTRYNEQFF; DNA: TGTGCCAGCAGCCCTTTCTCCGGGACTCGGTACAATGAGCAGTTCTTC
size: few; J: TRBJ2-7; V: TRBV6-6; D: -; CDR3: CASSYSRTSYEQYF; DNA: TGTGCCAGCAGTTACTCCCGGACCTCCTACGAGCAGTACTTC
size: -; J: TRBJ2-3; V: TRBV4-1; D: TRBD2; CDR3: CASSQEPSGGPADTQYF; DNA: TGCGCCAGCAGCCAAGAGCCCAGCGGGGGGCCCGCCGATACGCAGTATTTT
size: -; J: TRBJ2-5; V: TRBV19; D: -; CDR3: CASSRHRQETQYF; DNA: TGTGCCAGTAGCCGACACAGACAAGAGACCCAGTACTTC
size: -; J: TRBJ2-5; V: TRBV6-5; D: TRBD2; CDR3: CASSPRLAAQETQYF; DNA: TGTGCCAGCAGCCCCAGACTAGCGGCCCAAGAGACCCAGTACTTC
size: -; J: TRBJ1-1; V: TRBV6-1; D: -; CDR3: CASRVPMNTEAFF; DNA: TGTGCCAGCAGAGTCCCCATGAACACTGAAGCTTTCTTT
size: -; J: TRBJ2-1; V: TRBV19; D: -; CDR3: CASSTPMGREQFF; DNA: TGTGCCAGTAGTACGCCGATGGGCCGGGAGCAGTTCTTC
size: -; J: TRBJ1-6; V: TRBV19; D: -; CDR3: CASRGLSSYNSPLHF; DNA: TGTGCCAGTAGGGGACTGAGCTCCTATAATTCACCCCTCCACTTT
size: -; J: TRBJ2-3; V: TRBV2; D: -; CDR3: CASSSGSRWATQYF; DNA: TGTGCCAGCAGTTCGGGTTCCAGGTGGGCTACGCAGTATTTT
size: -; J: TRBJ1-2; V: TRBV5-5; D: -; CDR3: CASSSNPGYGYTF; DNA: TGTGCCAGCAGTTCCAATCCCGGGTATGGCTACACCTTC
size: -; J: TRBJ2-7; V: TRBV4-2; D: TRBD2; CDR3: CASSQELLAGAYEQYF; DNA: TGTGCCAGCAGCCAAGAGCTCCTAGCGGGGGCCTACGAGCAGTACTTC
size: -; J: TRBJ1-1; V: TRBV27; D: -; CDR3: CASSSWGQGTEAFF; DNA: TGTGCCAGCAGTTCCTGGGGCCAGGGAACTGAAGCTTTCTTT
size: -; J: TRBJ1-2; V: TRBV4-3; D: -; CDR3: CASSPDRRYGYTF; DNA: TGCGCCAGCAGCCCAGACAGGAGATATGGCTACACCTTC
size: few; J: TRBJ2-3; V: TRBV6-6; D: -; CDR3: CASSYMGAGDTQYF; DNA: TGTGCCAGCAGTTACATGGGGGCGGGGGATACGCAGTATTTT
size: -; J: TRBJ1-1; V: TRBV30; D: -; CDR3: CAWSQRNAEAFF; DNA: TGTGCCTGGAGTCAGCGAAATGCTGAAGCTTTCTTT
size: -; J: TRBJ1-5; V: TRBV5-1; D: TRBD1; CDR3: CASSPGTGGENQPQHF; DNA: TGCGCCAGCAGCCCTGGGACAGGGGGCGAAAATCAGCCCCAGCATTTT
size: -; J: TRBJ1-4; V: TRBV28; D: -; CDR3: CASNDNLATNEKLFF; DNA: TGTGCCAGCAACGATAACCTTGCAACTAATGAAAAACTGTTTTTT
size: few; J: TRBJ2-5; V: TRBV19; D: TRBD1; CDR3: CASSTDRGGETQYF; DNA: TGTGCCAGTAGTACGGACAGGGGGGGAGAGACCCAGTACTTC
size: -; J: TRBJ2-7; V: TRBV28; D: -; CDR3: CASSFGGSEGSEQYF; DNA: TGTGCCAGCAGTTTTGGGGGATCCGAGGGAAGCGAGCAGTACTTC
size: -; J: TRBJ2-5; V: TRBV6-1; D: -; CDR3: CASSTNRRQETQYF; DNA: TGTGCCAGCAGTACGAACAGGCGCCAAGAGACCCAGTACTTC
size: -; J: TRBJ2-1; V: TRBV6-5; D: TRBD2; CDR3: CASSYSGSGRPNEQFF; DNA: TGTGCCAGCAGTTACTCCGGTAGCGGGAGGCCCAATGAGCAGTTCTTC
size: -; J: TRBJ1-2; V: TRBV6-5; D: -; CDR3: CASSYDRSNGYTF; DNA: TGTGCCAGCAGTTACGACAGGTCTAATGGCTACACCTTC
size: few; J: TRBJ2-1; V: TRBV4-3; D: -; CDR3: CASSQEWRVGGYNEQFF; DNA: TGCGCCAGCAGCCAAGAATGGAGAGTAGGAGGTTACAATGAGCAGTTCTTC
size: -; J: TRBJ1-4; V: TRBV5-1; D: -; CDR3: CASSLDTPTNEKLFF; DNA: TGCGCCAGCAGCTTGGATACACCAACTAATGAAAAACTGTTTTTT
size: -; J: TRBJ1-3; V: TRBV19; D: -; CDR3: CATVGGSSGNTIYF; DNA: TGTGCGACGGTTGGTGGCAGCTCTGGAAACACCATATATTTT
size: -; J: TRBJ1-1; V: TRBV6-6; D: TRBD1; CDR3: CASSYPGTGVNTEAFF; DNA: TGTGCCAGCAGTTATCCCGGGACAGGGGTGAACACTGAAGCTTTCTTT
size: -; J: TRBJ2-5; V: TRBV5-4; D: -; CDR3: CASSLEETQYF; DNA: TGTGCCAGCAGCCTAGAAGAGACCCAGTACTTC
size: -; J: TRBJ2-7; V: TRBV2; D: -; CDR3: CASSASYEQYF; DNA: TGTGCCAGCAGTGCATCCTACGAGCAGTACTTC
size: once; J: TRBJ1-1; V: TRBV29-1; D: -; CDR3: CSVVENRQRRTEAFF; DNA: TGCAGCGTGGTCGAGAACCGACAGAGAAGGACTGAAGCTTTCTTT
size: -; J: TRBJ2-1; V: TRBV10-1; D: TRBD1; CDR3: CASSPRGTYNEQFF; DNA: TGCGCCAGCAGTCCCAGGGGGACCTACAATGAGCAGTTCTTC
size: -; J: TRBJ2-4; V: TRBV6-4; D: TRBD2; CDR3: CARTKRGGWKKNIQYF; DNA: TGTGCCAGGACCAAGCGGGGGGGCTGGAAAAAAAACATTCAGTACTTC
size: -; J: TRBJ1-2; V: TRBV30; D: -; CDR3: CAWSADNNYGYTF; DNA: TGTGCCTGGAGTGCTGACAATAACTATGGCTACACCTTC
size: -; J: TRBJ2-7; V: TRBV29-1; D: -; CDR3: CSVESAGYEQYF; DNA: TGCAGCGTTGAAAGCGCGGGTTACGAGCAGTACTTC
size: -; J: TRBJ2-1; V: TRBV30; D: TRBD2; CDR3: CAWDSLAGARNEQFF; DNA: TGTGCCTGGGACTCTCTAGCGGGAGCTCGGAATGAGCAGTTCTTC
size: -; J: TRBJ2-7; V: TRBV5-1; D: -; CDR3: CASSSYGRGYSSYEQYF; DNA: TGCGCCAGCAGTTCTTACGGCAGGGGTTACAGCTCCTACGAGCAGTACTTC
size: -; J: TRBJ1-6; V: TRBV30; D: -; CDR3: CAWNVGGFSYNSPLHF; DNA: TGTGCCTGGAATGTAGGGGGTTTCTCCTATAATTCACCCCTCCACTTT
size: -; J: TRBJ1-1; V: TRBV7-2; D: -; CDR3: CASSLGYRNPMNTEAFF; DNA: TGTGCCAGCAGCCTGGGGTACAGAAACCCAATGAACACTGAAGCTTTCTTT
size: -; J: TRBJ2-2; V: TRBV4-1; D: -; CDR3: CASSQTGTANTGELFF; DNA: TGCGCCAGCAGCCAGACCGGGACGGCCAACACCGGGGAGCTGTTTTTT
size: few; J: TRBJ1-2; V: TRBV19; D: -; CDR3: CASSIGRRRGYGGYTF; DNA: TGTGCCAGTAGTATCGGGCGTAGAAGGGGCTATGGGGGCTACACCTTC
size: -; J: TRBJ2-3; V: TRBV5-1; D: -; CDR3: CASSLDGGSTDTQYF; DNA: TGCGCCAGCAGCTTGGACGGAGGGAGCACAGATACGCAGTATTTT
size: -; J: TRBJ1-2; V: TRBV5-1; D: -; CDR3: CASSLALVAGYPYGYTF; DNA: TGCGCCAGCAGCTTGGCCCTGGTGGCAGGCTATCCCTATGGCTACACCTTC
size: -; J: TRBJ1-5; V: TRBV4-3; D: -; CDR3: CASSQDAGNQPQHF; DNA: TGCGCCAGCAGCCAAGATGCGGGGAATCAGCCCCAGCATTTT
size: -; J: TRBJ1-3; V: TRBV30; D: -; CDR3: CAWSVERAGNTIYF; DNA: TGTGCCTGGAGTGTAGAGAGGGCTGGAAACACCATATATTTT
size: -; J: TRBJ2-3; V: TRBV2; D: TRBD2; CDR3: CASRSGLAGGRGTDTQYF; DNA: TGTGCCAGCAGATCCGGACTAGCGGGAGGGCGGGGCACAGATACGCAGTATTTT
size: once; J: TRBJ2-1; V: TRBV7-2; D: TRBD2; CDR3: CASSLAVVAGTYNEQFF; DNA: TGTGCCAGCAGCTTAGCGGTAGTAGCGGGGACTTACAATGAGCAGTTCTTC
size: few; J: TRBJ1-3; V: TRBV18; D: TRBD1; CDR3: CASSRIGGEQGNTIYF; DNA: TGTGCCAGCTCACGAATAGGGGGCGAACAAGGGAACACCATATATTTT
size: -; J: TRBJ2-3; V: TRBV30; D: -; CDR3: CAWSMSGVDTQYF; DNA: TGTGCCTGGAGTATGAGCGGAGTGGATACGCAGTATTTT
size: -; J: TRBJ1-2; V: TRBV11-2; D: TRBD1; CDR3: CASSLVARDRVSNGYTF; DNA: TGTGCCAGCAGCTTAGTAGCCCGAGACAGGGTCTCTAATGGCTACACCTTC
size: -; J: TRBJ2-3; V: TRBV2; D: TRBD2; CDR3: CASSEGLAATDTQYF; DNA: TGTGCCAGCAGTGAAGGACTAGCGGCCACAGATACGCAGTATTTT
size: -; J: TRBJ2-7; V: TRBV30; D: TRBD2; CDR3: CAWTSGSYEQYF; DNA: TGTGCCTGGACTAGCGGGTCCTACGAGCAGTACTTC
size: -; J: TRBJ2-7; V: TRBV27; D: TRBD2; CDR3: CASSLRLAGGPGEQYF; DNA: TGTGCCAGCAGTTTGAGGCTAGCGGGGGGGCCGGGCGAGCAGTACTTC
size: -; J: TRBJ2-5; V: TRBV7-2; D: -; CDR3: CASSPFQGGTQETQYF; DNA: TGTGCCAGCAGCCCCTTTCAGGGGGGAACCCAAGAGACCCAGTACTTC
size: -; J: TRBJ1-5; V: TRBV6-4; D: -; CDR3: CASRTLKWGRLYSNQPQHF; DNA: TGTGCCAGCAGGACTTTAAAGTGGGGCAGACTATATAGCAATCAGCCCCAGCATTTT
size: -; J: TRBJ2-7; V: TRBV6-1; D: -; CDR3: CASSLLVGQYF; DNA: TGTGCCAGCAGTCTCCTGGTGGGGCAGTACTTC
size: -; J: TRBJ2-4; V: TRBV6-1; D: -; CDR3: CASSEGWGNRDIQYF; DNA: TGTGCCAGCAGTGAAGGGTGGGGGAATAGGGACATTCAGTACTTC
size: -; J: TRBJ1-1; V: TRBV18; D: -; CDR3: CASSPNSRNTEAFF; DNA: TGTGCCAGCTCACCGAACAGCCGGAACACTGAAGCTTTCTTT
size: once; J: TRBJ2-1; V: TRBV2; D: -; CDR3: CASRQDRSSYNEQFF; DNA: TGTGCCAGCAGACAAGACAGGAGCTCCTACAATGAGCAGTTCTTC
size: -; J: TRBJ1-6; V: TRBV4-3; D: TRBD1; CDR3: CASSWDSARRNSPLHF; DNA: TGCGCCAGCAGCTGGGACAGCGCCCGGCGGAATTCACCCCTCCACTTT
size: -; J: TRBJ1-2; V: TRBV11-2; D: -; CDR3: CASSPLGPSANYGYTF; DNA: TGTGCCAGCAGCCCCCTAGGACCGTCAGCTAACTATGGCTACACCTTC